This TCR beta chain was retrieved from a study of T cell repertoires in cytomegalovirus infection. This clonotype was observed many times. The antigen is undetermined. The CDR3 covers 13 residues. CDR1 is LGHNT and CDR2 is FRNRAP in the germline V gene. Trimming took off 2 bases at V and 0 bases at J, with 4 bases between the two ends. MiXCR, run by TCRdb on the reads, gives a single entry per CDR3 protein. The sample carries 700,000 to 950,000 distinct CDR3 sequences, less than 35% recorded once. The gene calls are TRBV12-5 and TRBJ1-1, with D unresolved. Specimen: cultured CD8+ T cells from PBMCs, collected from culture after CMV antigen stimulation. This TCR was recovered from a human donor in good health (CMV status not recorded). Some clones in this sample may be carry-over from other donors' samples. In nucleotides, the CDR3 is TGTGCTAGTGGTTTGTCGATGAACACTGAAGCTTTCTTT. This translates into CASGLSMNTEAFF.